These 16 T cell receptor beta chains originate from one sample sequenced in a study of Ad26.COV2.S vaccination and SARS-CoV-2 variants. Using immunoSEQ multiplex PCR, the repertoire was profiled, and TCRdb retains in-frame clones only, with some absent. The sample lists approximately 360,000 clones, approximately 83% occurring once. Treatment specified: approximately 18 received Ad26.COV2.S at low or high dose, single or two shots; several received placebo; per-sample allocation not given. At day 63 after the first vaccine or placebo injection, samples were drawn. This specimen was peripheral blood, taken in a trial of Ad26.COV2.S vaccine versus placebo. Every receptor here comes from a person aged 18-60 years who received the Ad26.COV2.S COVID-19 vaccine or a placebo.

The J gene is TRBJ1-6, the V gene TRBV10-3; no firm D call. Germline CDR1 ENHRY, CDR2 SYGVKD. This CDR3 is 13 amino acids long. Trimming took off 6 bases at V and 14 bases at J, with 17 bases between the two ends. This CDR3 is CAISPEPLRALHF. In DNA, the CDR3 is TGTGCCATCAGCCCGGAACCCCTGAGGGCCCTCCACTTT.

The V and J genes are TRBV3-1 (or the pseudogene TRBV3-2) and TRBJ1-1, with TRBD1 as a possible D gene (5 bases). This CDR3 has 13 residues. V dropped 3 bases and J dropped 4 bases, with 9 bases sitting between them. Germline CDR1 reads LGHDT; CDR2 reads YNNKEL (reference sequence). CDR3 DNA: TGTGCCAGCAGCCAGTTGCAGGGCACTGAAGCTTTCTTT. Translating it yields CASSQLQGTEAFF.

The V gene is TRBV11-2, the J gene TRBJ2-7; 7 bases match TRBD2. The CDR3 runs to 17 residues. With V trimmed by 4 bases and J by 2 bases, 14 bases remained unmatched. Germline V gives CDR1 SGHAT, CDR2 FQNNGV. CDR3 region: CASSSLRTSTSTYEQYF. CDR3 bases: TGTGCCAGCAGCTCCCTACGTACCTCGACTAGCACCTACGAGCAGTACTTC.

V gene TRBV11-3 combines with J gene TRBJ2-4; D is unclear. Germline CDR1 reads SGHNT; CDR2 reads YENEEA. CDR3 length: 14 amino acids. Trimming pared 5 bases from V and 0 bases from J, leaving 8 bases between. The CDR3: CASSNPLAKNIQYF. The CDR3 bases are TGTGCCAGCAGCAATCCCCTAGCCAAAAACATTCAGTACTTC.

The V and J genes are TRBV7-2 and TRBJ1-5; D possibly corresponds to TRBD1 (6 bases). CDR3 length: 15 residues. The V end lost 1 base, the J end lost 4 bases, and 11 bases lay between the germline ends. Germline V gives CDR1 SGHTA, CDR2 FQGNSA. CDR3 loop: CASSLVGTSNQPQHF. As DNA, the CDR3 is TGTGCCAGCAGCTTAGTGGGGACATCTAATCAGCCCCAGCATTTT.

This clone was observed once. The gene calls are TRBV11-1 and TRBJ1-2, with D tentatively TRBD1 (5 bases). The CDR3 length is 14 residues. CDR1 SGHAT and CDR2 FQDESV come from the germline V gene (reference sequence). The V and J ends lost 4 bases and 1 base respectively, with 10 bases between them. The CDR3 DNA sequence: TGTGCCAGCAGCTCCGGACAAATTAACTATGGCTACACCTTC. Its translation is CASSSGQINYGYTF.

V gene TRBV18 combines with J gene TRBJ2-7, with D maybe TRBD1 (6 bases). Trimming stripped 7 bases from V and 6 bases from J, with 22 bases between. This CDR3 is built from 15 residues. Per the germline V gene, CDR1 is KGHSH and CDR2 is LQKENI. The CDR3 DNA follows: TGTGCCAGCTATGGGTTTATTGGGGGCTCGAGCGAGCAGTACTTC. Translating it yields CASYGFIGGSSEQYF.

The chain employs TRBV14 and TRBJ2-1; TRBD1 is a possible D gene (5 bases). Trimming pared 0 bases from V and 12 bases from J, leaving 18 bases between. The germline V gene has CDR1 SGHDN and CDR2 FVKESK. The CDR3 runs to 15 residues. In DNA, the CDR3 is TGTGCCAGCAGCCAAGATCAAGGCAGGGTGATAAGGCAGTTCTTC. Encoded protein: CASSQDQGRVIRQFF.

The CDR3 DNA follows: TGTGCCTGGAGCGGGCAGGGAAATCAGCCCCAGCATTTT. This gives the protein CAWSGQGNQPQHF. J is TRBJ1-5 and V is TRBV30, with a tentative D call TRBD1 (5 bases). Germline lookup yields CDR1 GTSNPN and CDR2 SVGIG (reference sequence). The CDR3 consists of 13 residues. The V gene lost 3 bases and the J gene lost 4 bases, with 10 bases spanning the gap.

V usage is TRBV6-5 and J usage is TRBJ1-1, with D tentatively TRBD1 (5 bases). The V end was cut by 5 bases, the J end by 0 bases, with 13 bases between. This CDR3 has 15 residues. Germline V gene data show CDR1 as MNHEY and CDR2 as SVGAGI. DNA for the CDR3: TGTGCCAGCAGTAGACCGGGACGCATGAACACTGAAGCTTTCTTT. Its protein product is CASSRPGRMNTEAFF.

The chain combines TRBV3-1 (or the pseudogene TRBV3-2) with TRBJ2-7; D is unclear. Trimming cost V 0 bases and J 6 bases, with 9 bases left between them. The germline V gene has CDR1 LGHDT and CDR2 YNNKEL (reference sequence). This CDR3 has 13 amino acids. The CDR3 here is CASSQDPQSEQYF. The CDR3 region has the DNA TGTGCCAGCAGCCAAGACCCTCAAAGCGAGCAGTACTTC.

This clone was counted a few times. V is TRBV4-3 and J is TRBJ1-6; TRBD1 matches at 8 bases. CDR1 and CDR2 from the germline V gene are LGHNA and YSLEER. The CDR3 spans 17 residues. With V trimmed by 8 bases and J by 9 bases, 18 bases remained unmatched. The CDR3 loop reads CASANGPGGGRSSPLHF. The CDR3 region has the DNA TGCGCCAGCGCCAACGGACCAGGGGGCGGAAGGAGTTCACCCCTCCACTTT.

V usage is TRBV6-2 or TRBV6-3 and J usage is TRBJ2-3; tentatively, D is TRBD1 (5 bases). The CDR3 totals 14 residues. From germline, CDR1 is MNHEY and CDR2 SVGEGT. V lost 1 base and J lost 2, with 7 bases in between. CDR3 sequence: CASSYLTVTDTQYF. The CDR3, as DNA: TGTGCCAGCAGTTACTTGACAGTCACAGATACGCAGTATTTT.

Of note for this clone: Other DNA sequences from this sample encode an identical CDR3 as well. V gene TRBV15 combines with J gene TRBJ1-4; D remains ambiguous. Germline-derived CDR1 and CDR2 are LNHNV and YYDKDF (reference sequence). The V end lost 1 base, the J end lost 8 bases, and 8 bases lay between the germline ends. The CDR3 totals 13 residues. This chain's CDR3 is CATSRGAGEKLFF. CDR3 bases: TGTGCCACCAGCAGAGGTGCCGGGGAAAAACTGTTTTTT.

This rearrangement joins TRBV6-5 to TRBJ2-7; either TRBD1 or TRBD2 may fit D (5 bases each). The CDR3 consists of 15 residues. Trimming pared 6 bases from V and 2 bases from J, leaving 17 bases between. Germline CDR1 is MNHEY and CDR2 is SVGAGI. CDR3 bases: TGTGCCAGCAGCCTCGTCGGGACGTTAACCTACGAGCAGTACTTC. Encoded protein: CASSLVGTLTYEQYF.

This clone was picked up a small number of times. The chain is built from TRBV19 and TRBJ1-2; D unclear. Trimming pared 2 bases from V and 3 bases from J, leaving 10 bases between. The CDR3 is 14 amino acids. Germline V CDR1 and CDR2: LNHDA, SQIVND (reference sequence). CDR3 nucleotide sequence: TGTGCCAGTAGTATAAGAAGGGCGGACTATGGCTACACCTTC. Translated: CASSIRRADYGYTF.